This record covers a single TCR beta chain. The sample comes from a study of blood T cell repertoires in COVID-19. Study context: Sites across the United States, Italy and Spain contributed samples from acute and convalescent COVID-19.

Authors' analysis steps: Amplification of reference gene primers provided the estimated nucleated cell counts. Produced via immunoSEQ multiplex PCR; TCRdb's table is partial and in-frame only. That table is the source of V, J and clone size, and D and trimming were worked out from the DNA. Of approximately 80,000 clones listed, about 76% are singletons. This clonotype was sampled from an elderly man with acute or convalescent COVID-19. The sample comprised peripheral blood.

CDR3 nucleotides: TGTGCCAGCAGTCCGACAGGGGGGTCCGGGGAGCTGTTTTTT. Residues: CASSPTGGSGELFF. The genes are TRBV27 and TRBJ2-2; 9 bases map to TRBD1. Germline V gene lookup returns CDR1 MNHEY and CDR2 SMNVEV (reference sequence). The CDR3 spans 14 residues. With 5 bases clipped from V and 6 bases from J, the junction kept 4 bases outside the gene matches.